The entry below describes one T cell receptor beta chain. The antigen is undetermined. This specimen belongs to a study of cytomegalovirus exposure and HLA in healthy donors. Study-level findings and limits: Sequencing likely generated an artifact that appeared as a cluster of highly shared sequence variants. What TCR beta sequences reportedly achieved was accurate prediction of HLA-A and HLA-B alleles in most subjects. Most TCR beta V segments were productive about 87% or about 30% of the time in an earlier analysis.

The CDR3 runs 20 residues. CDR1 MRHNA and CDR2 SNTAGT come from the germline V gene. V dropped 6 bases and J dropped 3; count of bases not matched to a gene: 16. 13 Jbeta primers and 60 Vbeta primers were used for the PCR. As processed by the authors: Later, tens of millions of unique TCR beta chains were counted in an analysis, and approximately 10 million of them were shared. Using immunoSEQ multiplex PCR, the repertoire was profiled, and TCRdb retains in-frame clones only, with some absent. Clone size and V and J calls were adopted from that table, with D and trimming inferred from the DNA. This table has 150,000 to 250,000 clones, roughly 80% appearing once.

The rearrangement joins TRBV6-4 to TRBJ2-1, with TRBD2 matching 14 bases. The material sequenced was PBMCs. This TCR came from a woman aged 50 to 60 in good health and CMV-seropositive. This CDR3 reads CASRTGDSWTSGRFYNEQFF. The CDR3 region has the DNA TGTGCCAGCAGAACGGGGGACAGTTGGACTAGCGGGAGGTTCTACAATGAGCAGTTCTTC.